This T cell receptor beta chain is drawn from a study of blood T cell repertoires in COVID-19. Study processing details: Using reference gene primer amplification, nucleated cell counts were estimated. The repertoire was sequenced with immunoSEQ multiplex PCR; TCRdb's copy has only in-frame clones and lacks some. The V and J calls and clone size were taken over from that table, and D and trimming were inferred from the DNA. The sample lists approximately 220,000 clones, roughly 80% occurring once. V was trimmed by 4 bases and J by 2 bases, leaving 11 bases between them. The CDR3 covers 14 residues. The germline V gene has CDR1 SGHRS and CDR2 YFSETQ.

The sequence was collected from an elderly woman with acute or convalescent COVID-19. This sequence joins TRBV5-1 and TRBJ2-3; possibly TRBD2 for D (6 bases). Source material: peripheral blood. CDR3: CASSPGGATDTQYF. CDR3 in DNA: TGCGCCAGCAGCCCAGGCGGGGCCACAGATACGCAGTATTTT.